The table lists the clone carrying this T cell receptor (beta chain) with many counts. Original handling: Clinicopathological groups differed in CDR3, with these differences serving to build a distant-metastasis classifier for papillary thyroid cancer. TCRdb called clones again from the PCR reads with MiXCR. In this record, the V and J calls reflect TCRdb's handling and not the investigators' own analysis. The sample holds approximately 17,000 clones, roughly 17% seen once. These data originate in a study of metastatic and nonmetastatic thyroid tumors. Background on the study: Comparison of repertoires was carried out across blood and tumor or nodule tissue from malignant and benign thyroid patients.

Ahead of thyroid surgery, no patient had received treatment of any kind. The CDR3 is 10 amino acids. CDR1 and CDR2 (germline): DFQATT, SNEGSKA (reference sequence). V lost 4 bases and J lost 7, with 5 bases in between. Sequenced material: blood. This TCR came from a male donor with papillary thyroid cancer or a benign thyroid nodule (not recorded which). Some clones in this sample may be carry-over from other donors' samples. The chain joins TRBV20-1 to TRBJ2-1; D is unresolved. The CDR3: CSAKENEQFF. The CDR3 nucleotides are TGCAGTGCTAAAGAAAATGAGCAGTTCTTC.